Listed below are T cell receptor beta chains from one sample, sequenced in a study of monozygotic twins with cystic fibrosis. TCRdb keeps only in-frame clones here, not all; method: immunoSEQ multiplex PCR. Counted here are about 15,000 clones, about 85% occurring once; the ten biggest clones make up roughly 1%. The sequenced sample was blood. These receptor sequences come from a boy younger than 18 with cystic fibrosis. The CDR3 runs from the conserved cysteine through the conserved F or W. The order of the fields is CDR3 DNA, CDR3 protein, J gene, D gene, clone size, V gene. D genes are given only for firm matches. Clone size is given for some rows only: seen once, a few or many times, or a class if the clone is expanded.

TGTGCCAGCAGCCAAGGGACAGACTACAATGAGCAGTTCTTC CASSQGTDYNEQFF TRBJ2-1 . . TRBV14
TGCAGCGTTGAGCCGGGACTAGCAAGAGAGACCCAGTACTTC CSVEPGLARETQYF TRBJ2-5 TRBD2 . TRBV29-1
TGTGCCAGCAGCTATTCCGGGACTAGCGGCGCGCTGGAAGAGACCCAGTACTTC CASSYSGTSGALEETQYF TRBJ2-5 TRBD2 . TRBV11-2
TGTGCCGGAGACAGGGGGCTGGAGACCCAGTACTTC CAGDRGLETQYF TRBJ2-5 TRBD1 . TRBV30
TGTGCCAGCATCGCCCTGGCGGGAGGGCCAGACGAGCAGTACTTC CASIALAGGPDEQYF TRBJ2-7 TRBD2 . TRBV2
TGTGCCAGCAGCTTTTGGGTTGGGGATAGGGAAGCTTTCTTT CASSFWVGDREAFF TRBJ1-1 . . TRBV13
TGTGCCAGCAGTTGGGGTGGCAATCAGCCCCAGCATTTT CASSWGGNQPQHF TRBJ1-5 . . TRBV27
TGTGCCAGCAGTCCTTCCGGGACTCAAGCGCTCTCCGAGCAGTACTTC CASSPSGTQALSEQYF TRBJ2-7 . . TRBV28
TGCAGCGTTGATATTCGGGTATCCAGACTTACCCCGGGTGACTATGGCTACACCTTC CSVDIRVSRLTPGDYGYTF TRBJ1-2 . . TRBV29-1
TGTGCCAGCAGGCCCCCCGGTGGGCACACAGATACGCAGTATTTT CASRPPGGHTDTQYF TRBJ2-3 . . TRBV6-6
TGTGCCAGCAGCTTATCCAGCGGGGGGGCGAAGACCCAGTACTTC CASSLSSGGAKTQYF TRBJ2-5 TRBD2 . TRBV7-2
TGTGCCAGCAGTAACCCCTGGAGGGGGAATACGCAGTATTTT CASSNPWRGNTQYF TRBJ2-3 . . TRBV6-6
TGCGCCAGCAGATCCTTGGACAGGGGGACTAGCACAGATACGCAGTATTTT CASRSLDRGTSTDTQYF TRBJ2-3 TRBD1 . TRBV5-1
TGTGCCAGCAGCCCTCCTATCGGAAACACCATATATTTT CASSPPIGNTIYF TRBJ1-3 . . TRBV7-9
TGTGCCAGCAGTCCCGTAGCGGGAGGGGGCTACAATGAGCAGTTCTTC CASSPVAGGGYNEQFF TRBJ2-1 TRBD2 . TRBV27
TGTGCCAGCAGCTCGGGACAGAACTATGGCTACACCTTC CASSSGQNYGYTF TRBJ1-2 TRBD1 . TRBV7-2
TGTGCCAGCTCCCGACGTGGAGCGGGAGGCACCGGGGAGCTGTTTTTT CASSRRGAGGTGELFF TRBJ2-2 TRBD2 once TRBV18